Here is one T cell receptor (beta chain) with its context. Antigen unknown. The CDR3 has 12 amino acids. Germline CDR1 SGHTA, CDR2 FQGTGA. The V and J ends lost 4 bases and 6 bases respectively, with 6 bases between them. Amplification of TCR beta CDR3 regions was performed using RNA transcripts as template. TCR CDR3 underwent first-round RT-PCR with the HTBI primer set. TCRdb re-called the multiplex PCR reads with MiXCR, one entry per CDR3 protein. Altogether more than 650,000 distinct CDR3 sequences are present, 14% being singletons, with the ten largest covering roughly a tenth. The data were taken from a study of T cells in Graves' hyperthyroidism and ophthalmopathy. Overall study findings and caveats: Among clonotypes expanded in thyroid above 0.001, most were also found in blood. It was a median around seven months before onset that the model predicted ophthalmopathy.

When ophthalmopathy did not progress within 18 months, Graves' hyperthyroidism was considered stable. 9 to 10 ml fresh peripheral blood yielded the PBMCs. The receptor comes from a woman between 18 and 29 years old with Graves' hyperthyroidism. Sequencing used blood. V and J are TRBV7-3 and TRBJ2-2; D not resolved. In nucleotides, the CDR3 is TGTGCCAGCAGCTCTAAAGCCGGGGAGCTGTTTTTT. Amino acid sequence: CASSSKAGELFF.